Presented here are 17 T cell receptor beta chains from one specimen sequenced in a study of CD8+ T cells in alopecia areata. TCR sequencing used cDNA made by reverse transcription of extracted RNA. Profiling relied on immunoSEQ multiplex PCR, and the TCRdb table lists in-frame clones only, not all of them. The sample has roughly 200,000 clones, 56% seen once; the top ten hold around 5%. The specimen sequenced was CD8+ T cells sorted from blood. The source is a human donor in good health.

This sequence joins TRBV27 and TRBJ2-1; D is uncertain. The germline gives CDR1 MNHEY, CDR2 SMNVEV (reference sequence). The CDR3 length is 13 residues. Between the trimmed V and J ends, which lost 5 bases and 2 bases, there was a span of 7 bases. Written as DNA, the CDR3 is TGTGCCAGCAGTCCCCGTACCTACAATGAGCAGTTCTTC. This codes for CASSPRTYNEQFF.

The chain couples TRBV30 to TRBJ1-2, with D possibly being TRBD1 (5 bases). This CDR3 spans 13 amino acids. Trimming took 1 base from V and 2 from J, leaving 8 bases between them. Germline V gene sequence: CDR1 GTSNPN, CDR2 SVGIG (reference sequence). CDR3 bases: TGTGCCTGGAGTGGGGGCATAAACTATGGCTACACCTTC. Its protein is CAWSGGINYGYTF.

The chain carries TRBV7-9 and TRBJ2-7; D is uncertain. The CDR3 extends over 13 amino acids. Trimming shortened V by 5 bases and J by 5 bases, and 13 bases separated the two germline ends. Germline V gene data show CDR1 as SEHNR and CDR2 as FQNEAQ (reference sequence). The CDR3 DNA is TGTGCCAGCAGCATCGGTCCCCTCAACGAGCAGTACTTC. It specifies CASSIGPLNEQYF.

In its sample, this clone was seen a few times. The V and J genes are TRBV6-6 and TRBJ1-1; TRBD1 matches 10 bases. Germline assignment: CDR1 MNHNY and CDR2 SVGAGI (reference sequence). The CDR3 covers 16 residues. V shed 2 bases and J 5 bases; nucleotides not matched to a gene: 8. CDR3 sequence (DNA): TGTGCCAGCAGTTACCACTACGACAGGGGGCTTACTGAAGCTTTCTTT. Translated: CASSYHYDRGLTEAFF.

There are a few counts of this clone. The chain recombines TRBV5-1 with TRBJ2-7; no clear D. Trimming removed 2 bases at V and 7 bases at J, with 16 bases between. Per the germline V gene, CDR1 is SGHRS and CDR2 is YFSETQ. The CDR3 runs to 14 residues. The CDR3 DNA is TGCGCCAGCAGCTTAGCAGATTCCCCGCGGGAGCAGTACTTC. As protein: CASSLADSPREQYF.

The chain has TRBV7-2 and TRBJ2-1; D is undetermined. Trimming left V 3 bases short and J 6 bases short, with 9 bases between. The germline V gene encodes CDR1 SGHTA and CDR2 FQGNSA. This CDR3 spans 13 amino acids. CDR3 protein: CASSFLGPNEQFF. The CDR3 region has the DNA TGTGCCAGCAGCTTTCTAGGGCCCAATGAGCAGTTCTTC.

The chain recombines TRBV27 with TRBJ2-7; 7 positions agree with TRBD1. J gave up 4 bases and V 5 bases, and 8 bases lay outside the gene matches. The CDR3 covers 14 residues. Germline V lookup: CDR1 MNHEY, CDR2 SMNVEV (reference sequence). CDR3 in DNA: TGTGCCAGCAGTGAGTCGACAGGGTGGTACGAGCAGTACTTC. It translates to CASSESTGWYEQYF.

V and J are TRBV30 and TRBJ2-3; 7 bases agree with TRBD2. The J segment lost 2 bases and the V segment lost 8 bases, leaving 7 bases of the junction unmatched. CDR1 GTSNPN and CDR2 SVGIG come from the germline V gene (reference sequence). CDR3 length: 13 amino acids. CDR3 protein: CAVMGGDTDTQYF. For the CDR3, the DNA is TGTGCCGTAATGGGGGGGGACACAGATACGCAGTATTTT.

V usage is TRBV2 and J usage is TRBJ2-1; tentative D call: TRBD1 (5 bases). V was pared by 7 bases and J by 4 bases, with 8 bases between. This CDR3 is 12 amino acids long. Germline CDR1 SNHLY, CDR2 FYNNEI. DNA of the CDR3: TGTGCCAGCATGGGGCAGTACAATGAGCAGTTCTTC. The encoded protein is CASMGQYNEQFF.

The rearrangement links TRBV29-1 to TRBJ2-2, with 7 bases matching TRBD2. Looked up from germline, CDR1 is SQVTM and CDR2 is ANQGSEA. Trimming cost V 0 bases and J 3 bases; bases outside gene matches: 4. This CDR3 spans 15 amino acids. CDR3: CSVEDRREDTGELFF. As DNA, the CDR3 is TGCAGCGTTGAAGATCGCCGGGAGGACACCGGGGAGCTGTTTTTT.

The V and J genes are TRBV29-1 and TRBJ1-1, with D perhaps matching TRBD1 (6 bases). V was trimmed by 8 bases and J by 5 bases, leaving 12 bases between them. This CDR3 comprises 11 residues. The germline V gene encodes CDR1 SQVTM and CDR2 ANQGSEA. The CDR3 region has the DNA TGCAGCCAATGGACAGAGACTGAAGCTTTCTTT. Translation: CSQWTETEAFF.

The genes are TRBV5-6 and TRBJ2-3; no reliable D call. CDR1 and CDR2 (germline): SGHDT, YYEEEE. Between the trimmed V and J ends, which lost 4 bases and 2 bases, there was a span of 5 bases. The CDR3 is made up of 12 amino acids. The DNA for the CDR3 is TGTGCCAGCAGCGCGGACACAGATACGCAGTATTTT. This translates into CASSADTDTQYF.

A word on this clone: A junction end diverges from the germline sequence, so it may reflect a read error. CDR3: CSVETGLDYDEQFF. The DNA for the CDR3 is TGCAGCGTTGAGACGGGTCTCGACTACGATGAGCAGTTCTTC. The J gene is TRBJ2-1, the V gene TRBV29-1; possible D gene TRBD2, 5 bases. This CDR3 is 14 amino acids long. The germline CDR1 and CDR2 sequences are SQVTM and ANQGSEA.

A few counts support this clone. The gene calls are TRBV6-6 and TRBJ1-5; D is ambiguous. Trimming took 5 bases from V and 4 from J, leaving 12 bases between them. Germline V gene lookup returns CDR1 MNHNY and CDR2 SVGAGI (reference sequence). This CDR3 contains 14 residues. The CDR3 sequence is CASSADGQNQPQHF. DNA of the CDR3: TGTGCCAGCAGTGCGGACGGGCAAAATCAGCCCCAGCATTTT.

Only a few counts were recorded for this clone. The DNA of the CDR3 is TGTGCCAGCAGTGCCGGGGAGCTGTTTTTT. Translation gives CASSAGELFF. V usage is TRBV2 and J usage is TRBJ2-2; D is unclear. The CDR3 extends over 10 amino acids. V lost 4 bases to trimming and J lost 6 bases, with 0 bases between them. The germline CDR1 and CDR2 sequences are SNHLY and FYNNEI.

The chain combines TRBV4-1 with TRBJ2-7, with D possibly TRBD1 on 5 matching bases. Per the germline V gene, CDR1 is MGHRA and CDR2 is YSYEKL. The CDR3 is 12 amino acids. V lost 3 bases and J 6 bases, leaving 9 bases between the germline ends. The CDR3 region is CASSQAGIEQYF. The CDR3, as DNA: TGCGCCAGCAGCCAGGCAGGGATCGAGCAGTACTTC.

This chain uses TRBV11-2 with TRBJ2-7, with D tentatively TRBD2 (5 bases). The germline V gene has CDR1 SGHAT and CDR2 FQNNGV. Trimming removed 5 bases from V and 2 bases from J, with 10 bases in between. This CDR3 spans 13 amino acids. Here the CDR3 DNA reads TGTGCCAGCAGCGCACGGGGAACCTACGAGCAGTACTTC. It encodes CASSARGTYEQYF.